The 5 T cell receptor beta chains reported below all come from one sample, sequenced in a study of shared clonotypes between healthy human individuals. Some clones are missing from TCRdb's copy, which holds only in-frame ones; the method was immunoSEQ multiplex PCR. The top ten hold 0.89% of the sample, which has around 1,100,000 clones, around 77% seen once. Sample: memory CD4+ T cells from PBMCs. Subset here: CD45RA-negative fraction. These receptors came from a young man in good health. Some clones in this sample may be carry-over from other donors' samples.

The genes are TRBV9 and TRBJ2-1, with a weak D call TRBD2 (6 bases). The V end was cut by 0 bases, the J end by 2 bases, with 9 bases between. This CDR3 is built from 15 residues. CDR1 SGDLS and CDR2 YYNGEE come from the germline V gene. This CDR3 is CASSVAGATYNEQFF. CDR3 nucleotide sequence: TGTGCCAGCAGCGTAGCGGGAGCCACCTACAATGAGCAGTTCTTC.

This clone occurred a few times. The genes are TRBV7-8 and TRBJ1-2; perhaps TRBD1 as D (5 bases). CDR3 length equals 16 residues. Germline-derived CDR1 and CDR2 are SGHVS and FQNEAQ. Trimming cost V 4 bases and J 4 bases, with 19 bases left between them. CDR3 nucleotide sequence: TGTGCCAGCAGCTCCGCGGGGGGGACCAGAGTCTATGGCTACACCTTC. This encodes CASSSAGGTRVYGYTF. Full variable domain (missing parts from reference TRBV7-8 and TRBJ1-2): GAGVSQSPRYKVAKRGQDVALRCDPISGHVSLFWYQQALGQGPEFLTYFQNEAQLDKSGLPSDRFFAERPEGSVSTLKIQRTQQEDSAVYLCASSSAGGTRVYGYTFGSGTRLTVV.

J is TRBJ2-1 and V is TRBV7-2; D gene ambiguous. V shed 4 bases and J shed 9 bases, with 13 bases lying between them. The CDR3 covers 13 residues. Germline V gene data show CDR1 as SGHTA and CDR2 as FQGNSA. CDR3 amino acids: CASSSQGGSEQFF. The CDR3 DNA follows: TGTGCCAGCAGCTCACAAGGTGGGTCTGAGCAGTTCTTC.

V is TRBV7-3 and J is TRBJ2-1; 8 bases align to TRBD2. The CDR3 consists of 15 residues. Losses at the gene ends were 5 bases for V and 6 bases for J; bases not matched to a gene: 9. The germline gives CDR1 SGHTA, CDR2 FQGTGA. CDR3 DNA: TGTGCCAGCAGCGGTGGGACTAGGGGTACCAATGAGCAGTTCTTC. Amino acids: CASSGGTRGTNEQFF.

The V and J genes are TRBV27 and TRBJ2-2; 12 nucleotides match TRBD2. In germline, CDR1 is MNHEY, CDR2 SMNVEV (reference sequence). This CDR3 has 15 residues. J gave up 5 bases and V 5 bases, and 3 bases lay outside the gene matches. The CDR3 nucleotides are TGTGCCAGCAGTACTAGCGGGAGGAAGACCGGGGAGCTGTTTTTT. It codes for CASSTSGRKTGELFF.